A single sample is the source of the 27 T cell receptor beta chains below, sequenced in a study of T cells in Graves' hyperthyroidism and ophthalmopathy. Amplification targeted TCR beta CDR3 regions from RNA transcripts. TCR CDR3 underwent first-round RT-PCR with the HTBI primer set. Each CDR3 protein gets one entry after TCRdb re-called the multiplex PCR reads with MiXCR. This repertoire shows under 250,000 distinct CDR3 sequences, around 25% found once; its top ten account for approximately 32%. The sequencing input was blood. These receptors were obtained from a middle-aged woman with Graves' ophthalmopathy.

This clonotype was seen repeatedly, ten times or more. The V and J genes are TRBV9 and TRBJ1-1; D unclear. There are 14 residues in the CDR3. Per the germline V gene, CDR1 is SGDLS and CDR2 is YYNGEE. V was clipped by 0 bases and J by 1 base, with 7 bases between them. CDR3 DNA: TGTGCCAGCAGCGTAGGTTCAAGGAACACTGAAGCTTTCTTT. Translating gives CASSVGSRNTEAFF.

The chain uses TRBV24-1 and TRBJ1-1, with D uncertain. This CDR3 is built from 12 residues. The germline V and J ends were trimmed by 4 bases and 10 bases, with 12 bases remaining between them. Looked up from germline, CDR1 is KGHDR and CDR2 is SFDVKD. CDR3 in DNA: TGTGCCACCAGTGACGGCATCGCGGGAGCTTTCTTT. Its protein product is CATSDGIAGAFF.

The table lists this clonotype with many counts. The V and J genes are TRBV6-1 and TRBJ2-7; a weak D match, TRBD2 (6 bases). Deletions cut 7 bases from V and 6 bases from J, with 13 bases between. The CDR3 sequence is 12 residues long. Germline CDR1 reads MNHNS; CDR2 reads SASEGT. CDR3 in amino acids: CASMRSGGEQYF. CDR3 DNA sequence: TGTGCCAGCATGAGATCCGGGGGCGAGCAGTACTTC.

This clonotype was counted at least ten times. The chain is built from TRBV28 and TRBJ2-4; D ambiguous. Germline assignment: CDR1 MDHEN and CDR2 SYDVKM. The V and J ends lost 6 bases and 1 base respectively, with 16 bases between them. The CDR3 loop spans 16 amino acids. The CDR3 sequence is CASSPAPPRAKNIQYF. In nucleotides, the CDR3 is TGTGCCAGCAGCCCAGCACCCCCGAGGGCCAAAAACATTCAGTACTTC. The variable domain in full, completed from reference TRBV28 and TRBJ2-4, reads DVKVTQSSRYLVKRTGEKVFLECVQDMDHENMFWYRQDPGLGLRLIYFSYDVKMKEKGDIPEGYSVSREKKERFSLILESASTNQTSMYLCASSPAPPRAKNIQYFGAGTRLSVL.

This clonotype was seen ten or more times. V is TRBV4-1 and J is TRBJ1-5; D is undetermined. There are 16 residues in the CDR3. Between the trimmed V and J ends, which lost 1 base and 1 base, there was a span of 11 bases. Looked up from germline, CDR1 is MGHRA and CDR2 is YSYEKL. CDR3 coding DNA: TGCGCCAGCAGCCAAGGACCCCCTTTAAGCAATCAGCCCCAGCATTTT. The encoded protein is CASSQGPPLSNQPQHF.

Comments on this clonotype: At one end, the junction sequence differs from germline, possibly due to a read error. V and J are TRBV28 and TRBJ1-2; D is possibly TRBD1 (6 bases). CDR1 MDHEN and CDR2 SYDVKM come from the germline V gene. This CDR3 comprises 15 residues. CDR3 region: CASSFSIWGAGGYIF. In DNA form, the CDR3 reads TGTGCCAGCAGTTTCAGTATTTGGGGGGCCGGTGGCTACATCTTC.

At least ten counts were recorded for this clonotype. The V and J genes are TRBV11-2 and TRBJ2-5, with D perhaps being TRBD1 or TRBD2 (5 bases each). Germline values: CDR1 SGHAT, CDR2 FQNNGV. The CDR3 totals 16 residues. With 4 bases removed from V and 2 bases from J, the gap between germline ends came to 17 bases. The CDR3 DNA is TGTGCCAGCAGCTCTAAGTTAGGGACGGGGCAAGAGACCCAGTACTTC. Translated: CASSSKLGTGQETQYF.

The CDR3 here is CAWRGGTEAFF. The CDR3 bases are TGTGCCTGGAGGGGGGGCACTGAAGCTTTCTTT. The rearrangement uses TRBV30 and TRBJ1-1; possibly TRBD1 for D (5 bases). V dropped 3 bases and J dropped 4 bases, with 6 bases sitting between them. Germline V gene sequence: CDR1 GTSNPN, CDR2 SVGIG (reference sequence). The CDR3 runs 11 residues.

V and J are TRBV6-1 and TRBJ2-6; 7 bases are shared with TRBD1. The CDR3 is 17 amino acids. Per germline, CDR1 MNHNS and CDR2 SASEGT. V gave up 7 bases and J gave up 0 bases; unmatched junction bases: 9. CDR3 sequence: CASTLRDSISGANVLTF. DNA for the CDR3: TGTGCCAGCACCCTCAGGGACAGCATCTCTGGGGCCAACGTCCTGACTTTC.

This chain connects TRBV2 to TRBJ1-5; no firm D call. Germline CDR1 reads SNHLY; CDR2 reads FYNNEI. Trimming shortened V by 6 bases and J by 0 bases, and 9 bases separated the two germline ends. CDR3 length: 14 residues. The CDR3 bases are TGTGCCAGCAGGGCGCCGTATAGCAATCAGCCCCAGCATTTT. Its protein product is CASRAPYSNQPQHF.

The genes are TRBV7-9 and TRBJ2-7; TRBD1 matches 10 bases. In germline, CDR1 is SEHNR, CDR2 FQNEAQ (reference sequence). The CDR3 is 15 amino acids. V shed 3 bases and J 2 bases; nucleotides not matched to a gene: 4. CDR3 sequence (DNA): TGTGCCAGCAGCTTCCCGGACAGGGGGGCCTACGAGCAGTACTTC. It yields the protein CASSFPDRGAYEQYF.

This clonotype was seen many times. The chain couples TRBV10-3 to TRBJ1-2; a possible D gene is TRBD1 (5 bases). This CDR3 is 12 amino acids long. Trimming stripped 11 bases from V and 0 bases from J, with 10 bases between. Looked up from germline, CDR1 is ENHRY and CDR2 is SYGVKD. The CDR3 region has the DNA TGTGCCGGCCGAGGGGCTAACTATGGCTACACCTTC. Encoded protein: CAGRGANYGYTF.

This clonotype was counted many times. The chain joins TRBV7-9 to TRBJ1-2, with 9 bases fitting TRBD1. V lost 2 bases and J lost 6; bases outside the gene matches: 4. The CDR3 contains 14 residues. Germline values: CDR1 SEHNR, CDR2 FQNEAQ (reference sequence). CDR3 nucleotides: TGTGCCAGCAGCTTAACGGGACAGGGTGATGGCTACACCTTC. It codes for CASSLTGQGDGYTF. Full variable domain (rest looked up from reference TRBV7-9 and TRBJ1-2): DTGVSQNPRHKITKRGQNVTFRCDPISEHNRLYWYRQTLGQGPEFLTYFQNEAQLEKSRLLSDRFSAERPKGSFSTLEIQRTEQGDSAMYLCASSLTGQGDGYTFGSGTRLTVV.

The table lists this clonotype with many counts. V is TRBV18 and J is TRBJ1-5, with D maybe TRBD1 (6 bases). This CDR3 has 17 residues. The V and J ends lost 2 bases and 1 base respectively, with 15 bases between them. Germline V CDR1 and CDR2: KGHSH, LQKENI. CDR3: CASSPAGGGRSNQPQHF. The CDR3 DNA follows: TGTGCCAGCTCACCAGCAGGAGGGGGAAGGAGCAATCAGCCCCAGCATTTT.

This clonotype was picked up many times. The genes are TRBV12-3 or TRBV12-4 and TRBJ2-5; TRBD1 agrees at 7 bases. CDR3 length: 14 residues. Losses at the gene ends were 3 bases for V and 4 bases for J; bases not matched to a gene: 5. CDR3 coding DNA: TGTGCCAGCAGTTTCCGGGCAGGGGGAGAGACCCAGTACTTC. It specifies CASSFRAGGETQYF.

This clonotype came up many times. V usage is TRBV9 and J usage is TRBJ2-2, with unresolved D. CDR3 size: 16 residues. Trimming stripped 3 bases from V and 0 bases from J, with 12 bases between. Germline V CDR1 and CDR2: SGDLS, YYNGEE. The CDR3, as DNA: TGTGCCAGCAGCGACCCGGACGCCTCGAACACCGGGGAGCTGTTTTTT. Its translation: CASSDPDASNTGELFF.

The V and J genes are TRBV6-5 and TRBJ2-2, with 9 nucleotides matching TRBD2. CDR3 length: 15 amino acids. Germline V gives CDR1 MNHEY, CDR2 SVGAGI. V lost 4 bases and J lost 7; bases outside the gene matches: 7. The CDR3 protein is CASSSTSGWGGELFF. In DNA form, the CDR3 reads TGTGCCAGCAGTTCAACTAGCGGGTGGGGCGGGGAGCTGTTTTTT.

This clonotype was found many times. The gene calls are TRBV18 and TRBJ2-7; TRBD1 might be the D (6 bases). The germline gives CDR1 KGHSH, CDR2 LQKENI. The CDR3 covers 12 residues. The germline V and J ends were trimmed by 5 bases and 5 bases, with 10 bases remaining between them. The CDR3 spells CASSTQGNEQYF. The CDR3 DNA follows: TGTGCCAGCTCAACCCAGGGGAACGAGCAGTACTTC.

There are many counts of this clonotype. The rearrangement links TRBV2 to TRBJ2-7; tentative D call: TRBD1 (5 bases). With 2 bases removed from V and 4 bases from J, the gap between germline ends came to 9 bases. CDR1 SNHLY and CDR2 FYNNEI come from the germline V gene. There are 13 residues in the CDR3. This CDR3 is CASSEWQGYEQYF. CDR3 DNA sequence: TGTGCCAGCAGTGAATGGCAGGGATACGAGCAGTACTTC.

The sample holds many counts of this clonotype. The chain is built from TRBV15 and TRBJ2-2; D may correspond to TRBD1 or TRBD2 (5 bases each). The ends were cut back, 5 bases at V and 2 bases at J, with 12 bases in the middle. This CDR3 region has 15 residues. Germline values: CDR1 LNHNV, CDR2 YYDKDF (reference sequence). CDR3 region: CATSLGTGNTGELFF. Here the CDR3 DNA reads TGTGCCACCAGCTTGGGGACGGGCAACACCGGGGAGCTGTTTTTT.

There are many counts of this clonotype. V is TRBV20-1 and J is TRBJ2-2; TRBD2 matches 10 bases. The length of the CDR3 is 16 residues. In germline, CDR1 is DFQATT, CDR2 SNEGSKA (reference sequence). Trimming removed 4 bases from V and 1 base from J; junction bases left unmatched: 6. This CDR3 reads CSAKLPSGRNTGELFF. The CDR3 DNA is TGCAGTGCTAAGCTCCCTAGCGGGAGGAACACCGGGGAGCTGTTTTTT.

On this clonotype itself: At one end, the junction sequence differs from germline, possibly due to a read error. This chain uses TRBV20-1 with TRBJ2-5; the D gene is possibly TRBD2 (6 bases). The germline V gene has CDR1 DFQATT and CDR2 SNEGSKA (reference sequence). This CDR3 has 12 residues. The CDR3 loop reads CSAQELRETQYF. In DNA, the CDR3 is TGCAGCGCACAGGAGCTCCGGGAGACACAGTACTTC.

This clonotype was seen repeatedly, ten times or more. V and J are TRBV2 and TRBJ2-4, with D possibly TRBD2 on 6 matching bases. The V gene's germline CDR1 is SNHLY and CDR2 FYNNEI. Trimming took 4 bases from V and 0 from J, leaving 10 bases between them. The CDR3 covers 15 residues. The CDR3 protein is CASSGLATAKNIQYF. As DNA, the CDR3 is TGTGCCAGCAGTGGCCTAGCGACAGCCAAAAACATTCAGTACTTC.

This clonotype was seen more than once but under ten times. V usage is TRBV12-5 and J usage is TRBJ2-7; 9 nucleotides agree with TRBD1. V lost 5 bases to trimming and J lost 0 bases; unmatched junction nucleotides: 5. This CDR3 spans 15 amino acids. Looked up from germline, CDR1 is LGHNT and CDR2 is FRNRAP. CDR3 nucleotide sequence: TGTGCTAGTGGTGCCGGGACAGGGCACTCCTACGAGCAGTACTTC. It encodes CASGAGTGHSYEQYF.

In this sample, this clonotype turned up many times. The gene calls are TRBV30 and TRBJ1-2; D not certain. Trimming took 6 bases from V and 5 from J, leaving 13 bases between them. CDR1 is GTSNPN and CDR2 is SVGIG in the germline V gene (reference sequence). CDR3 length: 12 residues. CDR3 sequence: CACPMAAYGYTF. CDR3 DNA: TGTGCCTGCCCCATGGCAGCTTATGGCTACACCTTC.

This clonotype was counted ten times or more. The rearrangement joins TRBV28 to TRBJ2-4; tentative D call: TRBD1 (5 bases). V lost 7 bases, J lost 9 bases, and 13 bases lay in between. The germline gives CDR1 MDHEN, CDR2 SYDVKM. This CDR3 has 12 residues. Here the CDR3 reads CASMGTGAIQYF. DNA of the CDR3: TGTGCCAGCATGGGTACAGGCGCCATTCAGTACTTC.

The chain is built from TRBV11-2 and TRBJ2-2; perhaps TRBD2 as D (6 bases). Trimming pared 3 bases from V and 5 bases from J, leaving 19 bases between. CDR1 is SGHAT, CDR2 FQNNGV, per germline. This CDR3 has 17 residues. In nucleotides, the CDR3 is TGTGCCAGCAGCTTTCTATTCGGGACTCTAGCGACCGGGGAGCTGTTTTTT. Translating it yields CASSFLFGTLATGELFF.